The rows below give T cell receptor beta chains drawn from one sample of a study of graft-versus-host responses after intestinal transplantation. Antigen specificity for these receptors is unknown. The repertoire was sequenced with immunoSEQ multiplex PCR; TCRdb's copy has only in-frame clones and lacks some. The table records 100,000 or so clones, 90% to 95% of them present only once. Sequenced material: unstimulated CD8+ T cells sorted from spleen or lymph node cells, taken before transplant. The receptors stem from a human donor who was the organ donor for an intestinal transplant. Both conserved end residues are part of each CDR3. A D gene is named only where the DNA matches it firmly. Where a row states a size, it is once, few, many or the class of an expanded clone; other rows omit it.

j_call | v_call | clone_size | d_call | cdr3_aa | cdr3_nt
TRBJ1-1 | TRBV30 | - | TRBD1 | CACKTGMVDTEAFF | TGTGCCTGCAAGACAGGGATGGTAGACACTGAAGCTTTCTTT
TRBJ2-3 | TRBV19 | - | TRBD2 | CASSSSSGTSGDTQYF | TGTGCCAGTAGTAGCTCCTCCGGGACTAGCGGGGATACGCAGTATTTT
TRBJ1-3 | TRBV4-3 | - | - | CASSQEAGSGNTIYF | TGCGCCAGCAGCCAAGAAGCAGGGTCTGGAAACACCATATATTTT
TRBJ2-1 | TRBV4-2 | - | TRBD2 | CASSQRTSDYNEQFF | TGTGCCAGCAGCCAACGGACTAGCGATTACAATGAGCAGTTCTTC
TRBJ1-1 | TRBV2 | - | - | CASGGYEAFF | TGTGCCAGCGGGGGGTATGAAGCTTTCTTT
TRBJ2-1 | TRBV28 | - | - | CASSLEPRDEQFF | TGTGCCAGCAGTTTAGAACCGAGGGATGAGCAGTTCTTC
TRBJ2-1 | TRBV7-9 | - | - | CASSLVLRDNEQFF | TGTGCCAGCAGCTTAGTCCTGAGAGACAATGAGCAGTTCTTC
TRBJ2-1 | TRBV28 | few | - | CASSPDGLFDEQFF | TGTGCCAGCAGCCCCGATGGGCTTTTCGACGAGCAGTTCTTC
TRBJ2-1 | TRBV11-3 | - | TRBD2 | CASSFSLAGSNEQFF | TGTGCCAGCAGCTTTTCACTAGCGGGAAGTAATGAGCAGTTCTTC
TRBJ1-1 | TRBV6-1 | - | - | CASSEAGQGFGAFF | TGTGCCAGCAGTGAAGCGGGGCAGGGTTTTGGAGCTTTCTTT
TRBJ1-1 | TRBV14 | - | - | CASSQSGGTEAFF | TGTGCCAGCAGCCAATCCGGGGGCACTGAAGCTTTCTTT
TRBJ2-7 | TRBV2 | - | - | CASTIQVYYEQYF | TGTGCCAGCACGATCCAGGTTTACTACGAGCAGTACTTC
TRBJ2-4 | TRBV29-1 | - | - | CSVLERPLAKNIQYF | TGCAGCGTTCTCGAGCGCCCCTTAGCCAAAAACATTCAGTACTTC
TRBJ2-7 | TRBV27 | - | TRBD2 | CASSLSKGSGSLRQYF | TGTGCCAGCAGTTTATCGAAGGGTAGCGGGAGTTTGCGGCAGTACTTC
TRBJ2-1 | TRBV19 | - | TRBD2 | CASSFLAVKGNEQFF | TGTGCCAGTAGTTTTCTAGCGGTTAAAGGGAATGAGCAGTTCTTC
TRBJ2-3 | TRBV4-3 | - | TRBD2 | CASSQAPSGDTDTQYF | TGCGCCAGCAGTCAAGCCCCTAGCGGGGACACAGATACGCAGTATTTT
TRBJ1-5 | TRBV19 | - | TRBD1 | CASSPGDRGAYSNQPQHF | TGTGCCAGTAGTCCTGGAGACAGGGGCGCGTATAGCAATCAGCCCCAGCATTTT
TRBJ1-2 | TRBV10-3 | - | - | CAIREHRNMNYGYTF | TGTGCCATCAGGGAACACAGGAATATGAACTATGGCTACACCTTC
TRBJ1-1 | TRBV7-9 | - | - | CASSFSEGNTEAFF | TGTGCCAGCAGCTTTTCGGAGGGCAACACTGAAGCTTTCTTT
TRBJ1-2 | TRBV4-1 | - | TRBD1 | CASSQKTGTGNGYTF | TGCGCCAGCAGCCAAAAGACCGGGACAGGCAATGGCTACACCTTC
TRBJ1-4 | TRBV27 | - | TRBD1 | CASSSGQGPEKLFF | TGTGCCAGCAGTTCCGGACAGGGCCCCGAAAAACTGTTTTTT
TRBJ2-7 | TRBV4-1 | - | TRBD1 | CASSREDRGTYEQYF | TGCGCCAGCAGCCGAGAAGACAGGGGCACCTACGAGCAGTACTTC
TRBJ1-1 | TRBV7-9 | - | - | CASSSQVNTEAFF | TGTGCCAGCAGCTCCCAGGTGAACACTGAAGCTTTCTTT
TRBJ2-7 | TRBV11-3 | - | TRBD2 | CASSFGTRRGVYEQYF | TGTGCCAGCAGCTTCGGGACTAGGAGGGGGGTATACGAGCAGTACTTC
TRBJ1-3 | TRBV19 | - | - | CASSIQGFSGNTIYF | TGTGCCAGTAGTATACAGGGTTTCTCTGGAAACACCATATATTTT
TRBJ2-1 | TRBV13 | - | - | CASSLSGIRNNEQFF | TGTGCCAGCAGCTTGTCGGGGATCCGGAACAATGAGCAGTTCTTC
TRBJ1-1 | TRBV5-6 | - | - | CASSWALGEAFF | TGTGCCAGCAGTTGGGCGTTAGGTGAAGCTTTCTTT
TRBJ2-3 | TRBV11-2 | - | - | CASSWGGGGTDTQYF | TGTGCCAGCAGCTGGGGAGGGGGGGGCACAGATACGCAGTATTTT
TRBJ2-1 | TRBV28 | - | TRBD2 | CASRDPGTSGRNEQFF | TGTGCCAGCAGAGATCCCGGGACTAGCGGGAGGAATGAGCAGTTCTTC
TRBJ2-1 | TRBV27 | - | - | CASRSILTVYNEQFF | TGTGCCAGCAGAAGTATCCTTACAGTATACAATGAGCAGTTCTTC
TRBJ2-2 | TRBV4-2 | - | TRBD2 | CASSQDPTSGSTGELFF | TGTGCCAGCAGCCAAGATCCGACTAGCGGCTCTACCGGGGAGCTGTTTTTT
TRBJ2-3 | TRBV4-2 | - | - | CASTRRQDSFDTQYF | TGTGCCAGCACCCGGCGACAGGACTCCTTTGATACGCAGTATTTT
TRBJ2-2 | TRBV5-6 | - | TRBD2 | CASSVGTSGYTGELFF | TGTGCCAGCAGCGTAGGGACTAGCGGGTATACCGGGGAGCTGTTTTTT
TRBJ2-5 | TRBV14 | - | - | CASSPPGPGWETQYF | TGTGCCAGCAGCCCACCGGGCCCAGGGTGGGAGACCCAGTACTTC
TRBJ2-7 | TRBV19 | - | - | CASSIADGAHEQYF | TGTGCCAGTAGTATTGCGGATGGGGCCCACGAGCAGTACTTC